This T cell receptor beta chain was retrieved from a study of blood T cells in healthy people across ages. At the level of the study: For every two T cells, template switching captured about one barcoded beta molecule.

Only a few counts were recorded for this clonotype. A second roughly 7 to 11 cycle PCR used barcoded and J-beta primers. TCRdb redid the calling of the 5' RACE reads with MiXCR, one entry per CDR3 protein. The sample records some 1.4 million distinct CDR3 sequences, roughly 40% being singletons. Researchers report isolating at least 6.5 million PBMCs per sample. Sequencing was performed on blood. The sequence was collected from a young woman in good health.

CDR3 residues: CASSDPGTSGAADTQYF. The CDR3 nucleotides are TGTGCCAGCAGTGACCCCGGGACTAGCGGGGCGGCAGATACGCAGTATTTT. The chain is built from TRBV25-1 and TRBJ2-3, with TRBD2 identical over 13 bases. The CDR3 length is 17 residues. V lost 3 bases, J lost 4 bases, and 7 bases stayed unmatched. Germline CDR1 is MGHDK and CDR2 is SYGVNS.